Listed below are T cell receptor beta chains from one sample, sequenced in a study of CD8+ T cells in alopecia areata. Libraries were prepared by immunoSEQ multiplex PCR; TCRdb keeps only in-frame clonotypes and omits some of them. The sample carries 150,000 to 190,000 clones, about 51% recorded once. The sample in question was CD8+ T cells sorted from blood, obtained at week 0. Receptor source: a human donor with alopecia areata. CDR3s include the opening cysteine and the closing phenylalanine or tryptophan. A D gene is named only where the DNA matches it firmly. Where a row states a size, it is once, few, many or the class of an expanded clone; other rows omit it.

TRBJ2-3 | TRBV30 | - | TRBD2 | CAWSVLLAGKDTQYF | TGTGCCTGGAGTGTACTTCTAGCGGGAAAAGATACGCAGTATTTT
TRBJ1-2 | TRBV28 | - | TRBD1 | CASSRRDRDYGYTF | TGTGCCAGCAGTCGACGGGACAGGGACTATGGCTACACCTTC
TRBJ2-5 | TRBV29-1 | few | - | CSVLPGSRETQYF | TGCAGCGTCCTACCAGGATCCCGGGAGACCCAGTACTTC
TRBJ1-2 | TRBV29-1 | - | TRBD1 | CSVEGLDRDDGYTF | TGCAGCGTTGAAGGGTTGGACAGGGATGATGGCTACACCTTC
TRBJ2-1 | TRBV23-1 | few | TRBD1 | CASSQLSPLQGCNEQFF | TGCGCCAGCAGTCAACTAAGTCCACTACAGGGGTGCAATGAGCAGTTCTTC
TRBJ1-2 | TRBV7-2 | - | - | CASSTYTVKDYGYTF | TGTGCCAGCAGCACATATACCGTCAAGGACTATGGCTACACCTTC
TRBJ1-4 | TRBV4-3 | - | - | CASSATQSTNEKLFF | TGCGCCAGCAGCGCAACACAGTCAACTAATGAAAAACTGTTTTTT
TRBJ1-2 | TRBV4-1 | - | - | CASSQVGMGGYTF | TGCGCCAGCAGCCAAGTAGGGATGGGCGGCTACACCTTC
TRBJ2-3 | TRBV25-1 | - | - | CASSAPHYPTDTQYF | TGTGCCAGCAGTGCTCCCCATTACCCGACAGATACGCAGTATTTT
TRBJ1-2 | TRBV29-1 | - | TRBD1 | CSVAGTGVNYGYTF | TGCAGCGTGGCCGGGACAGGGGTTAACTATGGCTACACCTTC
TRBJ2-7 | TRBV6-5 | few | TRBD2 | CASRTSFPYF | TGTGCCAGCAGGACTAGCTTTCCATACTTC
TRBJ1-1 | TRBV30 | once | - | CAWSEVGSNTEAFF | TGTGCCTGGAGTGAGGTGGGCTCAAACACTGAAGCTTTCTTT
TRBJ2-2 | TRBV30 | few | - | CAWSVSRVSGELFF | TGTGCCTGGAGTGTTTCCAGGGTCTCCGGGGAGCTGTTTTTT
TRBJ2-7 | TRBV10-2 | - | TRBD2 | CASSPGGATYEQYF | TGCGCCAGCAGCCCGGGGGGGGCAACCTACGAGCAGTACTTC
TRBJ2-7 | TRBV9 | - | TRBD1 | CASSVGQGIGEQYF | TGTGCCAGCAGCGTAGGACAGGGCATTGGCGAGCAGTACTTC
TRBJ1-2 | TRBV9 | - | - | CASSVGSLPRRYGYTF | TGTGCCAGCAGCGTAGGATCGCTTCCGCGGCGGTATGGCTACACCTTC
TRBJ1-4 | TRBV29-1 | - | - | CSVAEGGPPSF | TGCAGCGTTGCGGAAGGGGGACCTCCATCGTTT
TRBJ1-1 | TRBV30 | once | - | CAAMEMNTEAFF | TGTGCCGCGATGGAGATGAACACTGAAGCTTTCTTT
TRBJ2-5 | TRBV9 | - | - | CASSRSGNLQETQYF | TGTGCCAGCAGCAGATCTGGGAACCTCCAAGAGACCCAGTACTTC
TRBJ2-5 | TRBV30 | few | - | CAWSVTGGGIQETQYF | TGTGCCTGGAGTGTAACGGGGGGCGGAATTCAAGAGACCCAGTACTTC
TRBJ2-1 | TRBV7-2 | few | - | CASSSQGLGSYNEQFF | TGTGCCAGCAGCTCCCAGGGCCTGGGCTCCTACAATGAGCAGTTCTTC
TRBJ2-7 | TRBV13 | - | TRBD1 | CASSEGQGAYEQYF | TGTGCCAGCAGCGAAGGACAGGGGGCCTACGAGCAGTACTTC
TRBJ2-2 | TRBV29-1 | - | - | CSVVVGSGELFF | TGCAGCGTTGTTGTGGGATCCGGGGAGCTGTTTTTT
TRBJ2-6 | TRBV7-8 | - | - | CASTFGGSATSGANVLTF | TGTGCCAGCACCTTCGGCGGCTCAGCAACTTCTGGGGCCAACGTCCTGACTTTC
TRBJ1-2 | TRBV6-1 | few | - | CAISEKGPYTF | TGTGCCATCAGTGAGAAGGGCCCCTACACCTTC
TRBJ2-7 | TRBV29-1 | few | - | CSVDAKGRAGNEQYF | TGCAGCGTTGACGCTAAGGGCAGGGCAGGAAACGAGCAGTACTTC
TRBJ2-7 | TRBV4-2 | once | - | CASSQDPEQGYYEQYF | TGTGCCAGCAGCCAAGATCCCGAACAGGGCTACTACGAGCAGTACTTC
TRBJ2-3 | TRBV29-1 | - | TRBD2 | CSVEGTSGGADTQYF | TGCAGCGTTGAGGGGACTAGCGGGGGGGCAGATACGCAGTATTTT
TRBJ1-4 | TRBV7-2 | - | - | CASSLGIDSVNEKLFF | TGTGCCAGCAGCTTAGGTATTGACAGCGTTAATGAAAAACTGTTTTTT
TRBJ1-2 | TRBV29-1 | few | TRBD1 | CSTQGAGDYGYTF | TGCAGCACACAGGGGGCAGGCGACTATGGCTACACCTTC
TRBJ1-2 | TRBV29-1 | once | - | CSVILVEDTNYGYTF | TGCAGCGTCATCCTCGTGGAGGACACTAACTATGGCTACACCTTC